This T cell receptor (beta chain) was identified during a study of T cells in Graves' hyperthyroidism and ophthalmopathy. General study results and limits: Among clonotypes expanded in thyroid above 0.001, most were also found in blood.

This clonotype was observed many times. Its target is not known. Absence of ophthalmopathy progression within 18 months defined stable Graves' hyperthyroidism. Amplified regions were TCR beta CDR3 sequences from RNA transcripts. A set of HTBI primers served as the primers for a first-round RT-PCR of the TCR CDR3. MiXCR was run by TCRdb on the multiplex PCR reads, yielding one entry per CDR3 protein. Of some 27,000 distinct CDR3 sequences in the sample, 45% were seen once. The trim removed 6 bases at V and 4 bases at J, leaving 8 bases unmatched. The CDR3 has 15 residues. The germline CDR1 and CDR2 sequences are KGHSH and LQKENI.

V gene TRBV18 combines with J gene TRBJ1-1; 10 nucleotides agree with TRBD1. This sequence was found in a young woman with Graves' hyperthyroidism. The sequenced material came from blood. CDR3 sequence reads: CASSATGGWGTEAFF. The DNA for the CDR3 is TGTGCCAGCTCGGCGACAGGGGGCTGGGGCACTGAAGCTTTCTTT.